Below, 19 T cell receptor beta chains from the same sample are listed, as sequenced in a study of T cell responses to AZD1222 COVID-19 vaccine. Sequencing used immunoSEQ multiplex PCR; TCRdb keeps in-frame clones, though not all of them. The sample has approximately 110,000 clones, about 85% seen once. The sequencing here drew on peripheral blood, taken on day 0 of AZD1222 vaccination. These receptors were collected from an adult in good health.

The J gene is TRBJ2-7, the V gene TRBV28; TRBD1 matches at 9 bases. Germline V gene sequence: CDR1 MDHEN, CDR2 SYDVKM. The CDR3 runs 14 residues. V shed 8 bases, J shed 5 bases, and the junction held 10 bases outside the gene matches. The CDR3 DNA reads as TGTGCCAGCGAACCCCGGGACAGGGTACACGAGCAGTACTTC. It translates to CASEPRDRVHEQYF.

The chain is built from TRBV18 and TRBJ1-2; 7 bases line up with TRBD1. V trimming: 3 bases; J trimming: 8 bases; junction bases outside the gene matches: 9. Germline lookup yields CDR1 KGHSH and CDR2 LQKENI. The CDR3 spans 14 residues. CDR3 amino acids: CASSPQQGTGGYTF. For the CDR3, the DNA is TGTGCCAGCTCACCCCAACAGGGGACGGGGGGCTACACCTTC.

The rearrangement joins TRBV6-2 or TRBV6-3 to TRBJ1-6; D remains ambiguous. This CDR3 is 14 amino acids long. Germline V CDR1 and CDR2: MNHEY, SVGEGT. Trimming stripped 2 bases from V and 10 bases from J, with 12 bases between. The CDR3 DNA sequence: TGTGCCAGCAGTTACGGGCTGGCTCCCTCACCCCTCCACTTT. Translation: CASSYGLAPSPLHF.

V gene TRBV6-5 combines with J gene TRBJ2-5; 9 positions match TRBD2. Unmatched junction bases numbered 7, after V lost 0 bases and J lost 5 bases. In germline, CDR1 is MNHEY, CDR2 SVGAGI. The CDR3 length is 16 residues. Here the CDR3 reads CASSYSISGRGETQYF. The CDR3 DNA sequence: TGTGCCAGCAGTTACTCAATTAGCGGGAGAGGGGAGACCCAGTACTTC.

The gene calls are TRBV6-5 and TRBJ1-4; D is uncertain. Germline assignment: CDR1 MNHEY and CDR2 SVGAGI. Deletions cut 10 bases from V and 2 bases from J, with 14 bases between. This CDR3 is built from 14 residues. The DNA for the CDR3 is TGTGCCATTCGTTACGGGGTTACTAATGAAAAACTGTTTTTT. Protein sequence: CAIRYGVTNEKLFF.

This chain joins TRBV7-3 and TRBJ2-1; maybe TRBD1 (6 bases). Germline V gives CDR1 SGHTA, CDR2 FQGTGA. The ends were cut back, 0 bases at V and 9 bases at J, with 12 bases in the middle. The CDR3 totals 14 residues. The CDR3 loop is CASSLTTGSFEQFF. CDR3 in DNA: TGTGCCAGCAGCTTAACGACAGGTTCGTTTGAGCAGTTCTTC.

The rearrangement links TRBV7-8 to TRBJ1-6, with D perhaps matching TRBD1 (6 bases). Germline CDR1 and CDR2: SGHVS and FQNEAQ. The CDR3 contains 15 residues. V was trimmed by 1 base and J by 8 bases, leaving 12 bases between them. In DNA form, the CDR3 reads TGTGCCAGCAGCTTAGTCTGGGGGGCTGATTCACCCCTCCACTTT. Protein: CASSLVWGADSPLHF.

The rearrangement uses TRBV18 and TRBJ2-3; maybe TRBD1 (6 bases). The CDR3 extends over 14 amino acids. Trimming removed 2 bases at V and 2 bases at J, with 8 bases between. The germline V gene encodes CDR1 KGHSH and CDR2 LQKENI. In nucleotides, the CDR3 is TGTGCCAGCTCACCAGACAGGAACACAGATACGCAGTATTTT. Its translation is CASSPDRNTDTQYF.

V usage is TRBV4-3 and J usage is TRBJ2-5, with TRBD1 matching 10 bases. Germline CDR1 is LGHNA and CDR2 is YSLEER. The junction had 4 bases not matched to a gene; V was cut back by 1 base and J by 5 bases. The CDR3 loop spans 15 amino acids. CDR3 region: CASSQGQGAGETQYF. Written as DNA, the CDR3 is TGCGCCAGCAGCCAAGGACAGGGGGCGGGGGAGACCCAGTACTTC.

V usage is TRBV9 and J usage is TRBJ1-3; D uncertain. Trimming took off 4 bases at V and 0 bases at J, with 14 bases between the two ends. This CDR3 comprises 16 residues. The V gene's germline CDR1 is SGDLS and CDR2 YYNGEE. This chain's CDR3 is CASSTYRRPSGNTIYF. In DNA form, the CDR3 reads TGTGCCAGCAGCACTTATCGGCGCCCCTCTGGAAACACCATATATTTT.

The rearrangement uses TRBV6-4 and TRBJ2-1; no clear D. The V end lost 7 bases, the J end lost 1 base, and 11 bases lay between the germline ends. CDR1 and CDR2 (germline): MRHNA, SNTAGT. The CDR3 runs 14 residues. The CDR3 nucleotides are TGTGCCAGCACAGGCCTTTGGTCCTACAATGAGCAGTTCTTC. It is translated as CASTGLWSYNEQFF.

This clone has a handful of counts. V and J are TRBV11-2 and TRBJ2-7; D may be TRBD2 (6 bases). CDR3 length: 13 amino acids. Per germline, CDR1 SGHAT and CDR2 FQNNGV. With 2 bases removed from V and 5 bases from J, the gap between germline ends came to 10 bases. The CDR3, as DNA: TGTGCCAGCAGCTTATTACTAGCCCACGAGCAGTACTTC. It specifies CASSLLLAHEQYF.

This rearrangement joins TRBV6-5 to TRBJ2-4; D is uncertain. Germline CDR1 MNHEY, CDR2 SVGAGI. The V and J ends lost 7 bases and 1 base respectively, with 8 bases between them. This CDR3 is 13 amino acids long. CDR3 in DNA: TGTGCCAGCACCGCGCCGGCCAAAAACATTCAGTACTTC. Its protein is CASTAPAKNIQYF.

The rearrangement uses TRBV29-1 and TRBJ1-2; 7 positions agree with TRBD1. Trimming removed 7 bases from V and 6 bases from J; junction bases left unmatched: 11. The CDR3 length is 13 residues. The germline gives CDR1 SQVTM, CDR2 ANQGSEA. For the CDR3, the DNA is TGCAGCGCTGGCGATACAGGGACAGATGGCTACACCTTC. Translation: CSAGDTGTDGYTF.

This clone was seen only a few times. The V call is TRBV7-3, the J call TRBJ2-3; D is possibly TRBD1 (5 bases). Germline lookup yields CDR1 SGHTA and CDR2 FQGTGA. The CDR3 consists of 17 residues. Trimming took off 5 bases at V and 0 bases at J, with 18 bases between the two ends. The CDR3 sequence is CASSPSGAAWSTDTQYF. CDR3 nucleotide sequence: TGTGCCAGCAGCCCCTCTGGGGCGGCCTGGAGCACAGATACGCAGTATTTT.

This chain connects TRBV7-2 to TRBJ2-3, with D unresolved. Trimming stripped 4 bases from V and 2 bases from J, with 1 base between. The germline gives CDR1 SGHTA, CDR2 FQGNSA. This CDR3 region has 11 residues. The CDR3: CASSYTDTQYF. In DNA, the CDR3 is TGTGCCAGCAGCTACACAGATACGCAGTATTTT. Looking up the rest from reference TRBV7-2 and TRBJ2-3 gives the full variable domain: GAGVSQSPSNKVTEKGKDVELRCDPISGHTALYWYRQSLGQGLEFLIYFQGNSAPDKSGLPSDRFSAERTGGSVSTLTIQRTQQEDSAVYLCASSYTDTQYFGPGTRLTVL.

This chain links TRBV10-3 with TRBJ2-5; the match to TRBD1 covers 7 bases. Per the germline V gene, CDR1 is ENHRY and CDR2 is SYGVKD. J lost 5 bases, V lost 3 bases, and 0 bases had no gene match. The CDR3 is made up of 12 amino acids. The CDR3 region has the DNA TGTGCCATCAGTGAACAGGGGGAGACCCAGTACTTC. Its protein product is CAISEQGETQYF.

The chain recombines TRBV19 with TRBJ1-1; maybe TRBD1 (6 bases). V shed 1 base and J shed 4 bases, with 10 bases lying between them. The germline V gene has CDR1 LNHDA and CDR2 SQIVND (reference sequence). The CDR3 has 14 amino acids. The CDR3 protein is CASSIARGSTEAFF. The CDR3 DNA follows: TGTGCCAGTAGTATAGCCAGGGGAAGCACTGAAGCTTTCTTT.

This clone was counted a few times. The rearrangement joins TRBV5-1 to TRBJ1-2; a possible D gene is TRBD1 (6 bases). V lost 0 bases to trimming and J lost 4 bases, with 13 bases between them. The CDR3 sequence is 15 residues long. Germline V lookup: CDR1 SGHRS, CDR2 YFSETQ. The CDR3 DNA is TGCGCCAGCAGCTTGGCCCCAGACAGGCCCTATGGCTACACCTTC. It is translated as CASSLAPDRPYGYTF.